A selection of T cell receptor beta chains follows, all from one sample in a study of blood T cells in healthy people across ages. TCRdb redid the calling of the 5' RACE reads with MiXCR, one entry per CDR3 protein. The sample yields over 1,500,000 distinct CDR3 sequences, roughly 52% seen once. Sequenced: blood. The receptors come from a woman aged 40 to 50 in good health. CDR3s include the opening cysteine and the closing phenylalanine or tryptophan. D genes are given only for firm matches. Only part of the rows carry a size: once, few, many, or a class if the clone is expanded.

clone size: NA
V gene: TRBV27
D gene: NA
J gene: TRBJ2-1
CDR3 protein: CASSSLQVGGEQFF
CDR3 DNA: TGTGCCAGCAGTTCATTACAGGTGGGGGGTGAGCAGTTCTTC

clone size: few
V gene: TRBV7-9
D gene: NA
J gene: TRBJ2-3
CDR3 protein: CASSLSSFSTDTQYF
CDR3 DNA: TGTGCCAGCAGCCTTAGCTCCTTTAGCACAGATACGCAGTATTTT

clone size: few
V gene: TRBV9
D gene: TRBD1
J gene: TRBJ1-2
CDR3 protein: CASSLNLGQDDFPYGYTF
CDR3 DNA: TGTGCCAGCAGCTTAAACTTGGGACAGGACGACTTTCCCTATGGCTACACCTTC

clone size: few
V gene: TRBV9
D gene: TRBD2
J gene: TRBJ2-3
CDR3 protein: CASSVARTSGGADTQYF
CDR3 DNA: TGTGCCAGCAGCGTAGCCAGGACTAGCGGGGGGGCAGATACGCAGTATTTT

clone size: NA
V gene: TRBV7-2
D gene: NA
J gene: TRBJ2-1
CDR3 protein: CASSLEWGEETQFF
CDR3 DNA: TGTGCCAGCAGCTTAGAATGGGGGGAAGAGACCCAGTTCTTC

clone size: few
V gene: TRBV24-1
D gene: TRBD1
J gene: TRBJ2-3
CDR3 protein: CATSGRGRTDTQYF
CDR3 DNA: TGTGCCACCAGTGGTAGGGGGCGCACAGATACGCAGTATTTT

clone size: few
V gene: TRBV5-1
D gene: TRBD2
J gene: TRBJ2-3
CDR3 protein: CASTPIAGATDTQYF
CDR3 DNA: TGCGCCAGCACCCCGATAGCGGGAGCCACAGATACGCAGTATTTT

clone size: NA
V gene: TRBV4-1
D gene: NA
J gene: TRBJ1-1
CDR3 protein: CASSPLEGPIIGAFF
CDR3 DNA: TGCGCCAGCAGCCCCTTGGAGGGGCCGATCATAGGAGCTTTCTTT

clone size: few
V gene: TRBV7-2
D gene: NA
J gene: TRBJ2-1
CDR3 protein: CASSTPLGGRKYNEQFF
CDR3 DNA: TGTGCCAGCAGCACCCCCCTCGGGGGAAGGAAATACAATGAGCAGTTCTTC

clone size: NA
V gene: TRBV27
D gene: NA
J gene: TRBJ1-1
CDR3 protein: CASSLQASPGAEAFF
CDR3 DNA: TGTGCCAGCAGTTTACAAGCATCCCCAGGGGCTGAAGCTTTCTTT

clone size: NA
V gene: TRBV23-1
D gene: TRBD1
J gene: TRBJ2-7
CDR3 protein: CASSPPCRQGETPRNYEQYF
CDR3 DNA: TGCGCCAGCAGTCCCCCTTGTCGACAGGGTGAAACCCCTCGGAACTACGAGCAGTACTTC

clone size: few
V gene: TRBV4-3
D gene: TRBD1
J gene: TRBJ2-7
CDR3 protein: CASSQDLGTEIYEQYF
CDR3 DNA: TGCGCCAGCAGCCAAGACCTCGGGACAGAGATCTACGAGCAGTACTTC

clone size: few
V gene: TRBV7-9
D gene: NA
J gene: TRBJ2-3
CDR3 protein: CASSLLEVGYF
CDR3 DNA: TGTGCCAGCAGCCTGCTGGAGGTTGGGTATTTT

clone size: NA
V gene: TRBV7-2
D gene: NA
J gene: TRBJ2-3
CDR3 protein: CASSPIGGVSGTQYF
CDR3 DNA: TGTGCCAGCAGCCCCATAGGCGGGGTTAGTGGTACGCAGTATTTT

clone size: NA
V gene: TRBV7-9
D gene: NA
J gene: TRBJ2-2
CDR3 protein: CASSLYLGSGELFF
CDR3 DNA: TGTGCCAGCAGTCTATACCTAGGGTCCGGGGAGCTGTTTTTT

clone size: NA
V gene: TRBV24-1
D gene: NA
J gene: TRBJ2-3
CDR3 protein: CATSDNHPGADTQYF
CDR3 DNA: TGTGCCACCAGTGATAATCACCCGGGAGCAGATACGCAGTATTTT

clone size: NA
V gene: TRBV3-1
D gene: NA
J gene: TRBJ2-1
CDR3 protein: CASSQVPLSEQFF
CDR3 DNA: TGTGCCAGCAGCCAAGTTCCTCTGTCTGAGCAGTTCTTC

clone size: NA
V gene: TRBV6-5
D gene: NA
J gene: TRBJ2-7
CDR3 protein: CASSRTVDYEQYF
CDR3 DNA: TGTGCCAGCAGTCGGACAGTTGACTACGAGCAGTACTTC

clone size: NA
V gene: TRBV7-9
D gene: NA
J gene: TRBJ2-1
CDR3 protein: CASSSPTGLRESSDEQFF
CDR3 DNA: TGTGCCAGCAGCAGCCCCACGGGACTTAGGGAGAGTTCCGATGAGCAGTTCTTC

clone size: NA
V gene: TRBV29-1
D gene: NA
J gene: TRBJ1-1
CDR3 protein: CSVDGVQRNTEAFF
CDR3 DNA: TGCAGCGTTGACGGCGTCCAGAGGAACACTGAAGCTTTCTTT

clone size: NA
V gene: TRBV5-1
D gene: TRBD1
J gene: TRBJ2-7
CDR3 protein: CASRLGTAGYEQYF
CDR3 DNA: TGCGCCAGCCGACTCGGGACAGCTGGTTACGAGCAGTACTTC

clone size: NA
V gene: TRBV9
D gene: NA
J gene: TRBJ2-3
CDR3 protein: CASSGPLDTNPGSQYF
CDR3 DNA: TGTGCCAGCAGCGGACCCCTAGATACGAACCCAGGGTCGCAGTATTTT

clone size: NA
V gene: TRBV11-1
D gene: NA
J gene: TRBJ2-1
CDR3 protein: CASSPPVGGLYNEQFF
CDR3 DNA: TGTGCCAGCAGCCCCCCTGTGGGGGGGCTTTACAATGAGCAGTTCTTC

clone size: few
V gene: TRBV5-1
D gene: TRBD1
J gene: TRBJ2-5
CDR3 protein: CASSLATGRETQYF
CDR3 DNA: TGCGCCAGCAGCTTGGCGACAGGGCGGGAGACCCAGTACTTC

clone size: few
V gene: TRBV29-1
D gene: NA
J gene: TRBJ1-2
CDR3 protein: CSVRPNYGYTF
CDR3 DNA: TGCAGCGTACGACCAAACTATGGCTACACCTTC

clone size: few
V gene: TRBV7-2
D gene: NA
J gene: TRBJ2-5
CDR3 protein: CASSFPQGNQETQYF
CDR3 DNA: TGTGCCAGCAGCTTCCCACAGGGCAACCAAGAGACCCAGTACTTC

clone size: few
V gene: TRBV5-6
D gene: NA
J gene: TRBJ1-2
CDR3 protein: CASSLDAGTGGYTF
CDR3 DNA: TGTGCCAGCAGCTTGGACGCGGGGACGGGCGGCTACACCTTC

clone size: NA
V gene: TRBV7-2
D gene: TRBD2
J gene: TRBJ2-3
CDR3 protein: CASSLGGLAGGMRADTQYF
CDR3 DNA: TGTGCCAGCAGCTTAGGGGGACTAGCGGGGGGCATGAGGGCAGATACGCAGTATTTT

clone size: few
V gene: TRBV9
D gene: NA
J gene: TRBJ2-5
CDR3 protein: CASSVTGMETQYF
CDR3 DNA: TGTGCCAGCAGCGTAACAGGGATGGAGACCCAGTACTTC

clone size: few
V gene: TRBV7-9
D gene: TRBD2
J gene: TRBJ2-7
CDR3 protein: CASSLNPLGGFYEQYF
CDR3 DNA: TGTGCCAGCAGTCTAAACCCGCTGGGAGGGTTCTACGAGCAGTACTTC

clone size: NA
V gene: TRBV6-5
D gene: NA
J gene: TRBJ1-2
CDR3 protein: CASSSLTALGKYGYTF
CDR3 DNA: TGTGCCAGCAGTTCCTTGACAGCCCTCGGGAAGTATGGCTACACCTTC

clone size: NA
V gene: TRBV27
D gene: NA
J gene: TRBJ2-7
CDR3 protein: CASTEEPGYEQYF
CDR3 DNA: TGTGCCAGCACCGAAGAGCCAGGCTACGAGCAGTACTTC